What follows describes a single T cell receptor beta chain. The sample belongs to a study of blood T cell repertoires in COVID-19. Study context: Donors in the United States, Italy and Spain gave samples during acute or convalescent COVID-19. The cDNA or gDNA used as material had been derived from T cells, B-cell-depleted T cells, or PBMCs.

As originally analysed: Nucleated cell counts were estimated from reference gene primer amplification. The repertoire was sequenced with immunoSEQ multiplex PCR; TCRdb's copy has only in-frame clones and lacks some. V and J calls and clone size are given by that table; D and trimming were obtained from the DNA. The sample records approximately 240,000 clones, nearly 90% being singletons. Per the germline V gene, CDR1 is SGDLS and CDR2 is YYNGEE. CDR3 length equals 14 residues. Trimming removed 4 bases from V and 7 bases from J, with 14 bases in between. What was sequenced was peripheral blood. The chain joins TRBV9 to TRBJ1-4; no definite D call. The receptor was derived from a woman aged 18-29 years who had recovered from COVID-19. The CDR3 loop is CASSPEGGSEKLFF. CDR3 DNA: TGTGCCAGCAGCCCCGAAGGCGGAAGTGAAAAACTGTTTTTT.